The source of this TCR beta chain is a study of PD-L1 blockade in urothelial cancer. Specified time point: peripheral blood 6 weeks after treatment start. The CDR3 runs 13 residues. V was shortened by 7 bases and J by 4 bases, with 11 bases between the two germline ends. Germline values: CDR1 LGHNT, CDR2 FRNRAP. Measured with immunoSEQ multiplex PCR; TCRdb has only the in-frame clones, and not every one. Counted here are tens of thousands of clones, over 60% occurring once; the ten biggest clones make up around 3.3%. The chain links TRBV12-5 to TRBJ1-5, with D perhaps matching TRBD1 (5 bases). Sequenced material: PBMCs, taken around atezolizumab (anti-PD-L1) treatment. The sequence was collected from a man between 65 and 80 years old with urothelial cancer. This chain's CDR3 is CASAVAGNQPQHF. For the CDR3, the DNA is TGTGCTAGTGCGGTGGCAGGGAATCAGCCCCAGCATTTT.